This T cell receptor (beta chain) is from a study of T cell responses to AZD1222 COVID-19 vaccine. Germline V gene sequence: CDR1 SNHLY, CDR2 FYNNEI. Trimming removed 4 bases at V and 0 bases at J, with 9 bases between. CDR3 length equals 15 residues. Libraries were prepared by immunoSEQ multiplex PCR; TCRdb keeps only in-frame clonotypes and omits some of them. Of around 86,000 clones in the sample, nearly 90% were seen once. The table lists this clone with a count of one. The chain couples TRBV2 to TRBJ2-2; the D is unclear. This receptor was taken from an adult in good health. Sample: peripheral blood, taken on day 0 of AZD1222 vaccination. The CDR3 DNA reads TGTGCCAGCAGTGTGAGGCAGGCGAACACCGGGGAGCTGTTTTTT. This gives the protein CASSVRQANTGELFF.